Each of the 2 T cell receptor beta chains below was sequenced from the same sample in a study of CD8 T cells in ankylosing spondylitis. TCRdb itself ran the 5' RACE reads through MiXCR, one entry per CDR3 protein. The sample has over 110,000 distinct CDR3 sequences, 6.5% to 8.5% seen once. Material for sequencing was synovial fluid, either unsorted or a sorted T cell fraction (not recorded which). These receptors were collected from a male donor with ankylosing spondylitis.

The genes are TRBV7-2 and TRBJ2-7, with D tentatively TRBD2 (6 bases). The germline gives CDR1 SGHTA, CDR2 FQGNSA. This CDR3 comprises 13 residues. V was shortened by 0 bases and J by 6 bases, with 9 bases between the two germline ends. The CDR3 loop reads CASSLARGGEQYF. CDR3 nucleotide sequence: TGTGCCAGCAGCTTAGCGCGGGGTGGCGAGCAGTACTTC.

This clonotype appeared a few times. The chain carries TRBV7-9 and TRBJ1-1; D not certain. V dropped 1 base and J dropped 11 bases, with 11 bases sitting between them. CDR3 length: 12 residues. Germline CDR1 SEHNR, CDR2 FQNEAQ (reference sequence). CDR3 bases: TGTGCCAGCAGCTTAGTTGTCGGTGACGCTTTCTTT. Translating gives CASSLVVGDAFF.